This T cell receptor (beta chain) was sequenced for a study of beta chain features in type 1 diabetes (dated by TCRdb to about 2018). The study in broad terms: Mean age, gender distribution, total cell number and subset yield did not differ between patients and healthy donors. Across all samples, around 100 million sorted cells were examined, and cell number per subset correlated strongly with RNA yield. In the study, recently diagnosed type 1 diabetes patients and matched healthy donors were compared on the TCRB repertoires of their sorted circulating CD4+ T cell subsets. Whereas all 30 or so donors provided naive and central memory subsets, regulatory and stem cell-like memory subsets were isolated from just 8 patients and about 8 healthy donors.

Clipping removes 3 bases from V and 3 bases from J, with 8 as the unmatched junction base count. As encoded in the germline V gene, CDR1 is SGHRS while CDR2 is YFSETQ. Including the terminal cysteine and phenylalanine, the CDR3 comprises 16 residues. Only the CDR3 part of the read is kept: 48 bases, read in frame from the first base. Each donor gave one peripheral blood draw, averaging approximately 0.12 L, which was collected into heparinised tubes. Using a panel that included CD45RO, CCR7, CD25, CD127, CD95 and CD27, naive, central memory, regulatory and stem cell-like memory CD4+ T cells were sorted on a BD FACSAria II. Every sorted population had a purity above 95%. PBMCs were isolated right away by Lymphoprep density gradient centrifugation and were stained directly, without culture. So that batch effects would be minimized, each experiment stained and sorted samples in pairs, pairing one healthy donor with one patient.

The High Capacity cDNA Reverse Transcription Kit was used to reverse transcribe all of the isolated RNA, meaning that expressed TCRB transcripts were what got sequenced. Naive, central memory and regulatory T cell samples underwent deep immunoSEQ sequencing, averaging about 3.57 million total reads per sample. After sorted cells were lysed in RLT buffer, RNA was extracted with DNase-treated RNeasy Micro or Mini kits, with the choice depending on cell number. Each cell subset was processed separately to prevent cross-contamination, with patient and healthy donor samples processed together. The immunoSEQ multiplex PCR was used to amplify TCRB sequences from cDNA, yielding 87-bp fragments that span the CDR3 region. Amplicons were sequenced on the Illumina HiSeq platform. Regarding the original processing steps: Synthetic template baselines were used to correct PCR bias computationally, reads within Hamming distance 2 were collapsed, and singletons that could not be merged were discarded. Reads were aligned against IMGT to assign V, D and J genes, CDR3 length and insertions or deletions at six rearrangement sites. Within each subset, clonotype counts were normalized to sorted cell number, and only after that were true diversity and Gini coefficients computed with the tcR R package. Repertoire sharing was quantified using the overlap coefficient calculated on TCRB nucleotide sequences. Out-of-frame TCRB sequences from naive cells were analyzed as a proxy for the pre-selection repertoire. TCRdb mirrors the immuneACCESS table, restricted to in-frame sequences. Some clones are absent from its copies; in checked studies, under half trace to an unresolved V gene, and the reason for the others is unknown. V and J calls and clone size are those listed in that table; D and trimming were worked out from the DNA. The sample includes 810,000 or so clones, with 15% to 20% observed a single time. In total, the top ten clones hold about 0.025% of the sample.

What the research found in general, with its limitations: At VDJ recombination sites, patients with type 1 diabetes made fewer insertions and deleted more nucleotides, a pattern implying thymic rearrangement abnormalities. Type 1 diabetes patients showed a moderate but significant shortening of TCRB CDR3 length in all four CD4+ subsets. Naive, central memory and regulatory TCRB repertoires appeared more similar among patients than among healthy donors. Because cDNA was sequenced instead of genomic DNA, activated cells with high expression could be over-represented, although the groups did not differ in activation or CD3 levels. PCR may preferentially amplify shorter templates, but because patient and control samples were amplified and corrected together, any resulting skew would affect both groups equally. Only small numbers of individuals were included in the HLA sub-analyses, which left unresolved whether HLA type had any influence on TCRB rearrangement.

Comments on this clone: What this receptor recognizes is not known. No per-base quality is available; no much larger clone lies one base away.

The sequence joins TRBV5-1 to TRBJ2-1; 8 bases in the middle match TRBD2. The specimen sequenced was naive CD4+ T cells from blood. The sample's cell subset or site label is to be understood as: true naive CD4+ T cells. The source is a young woman in good health. The DNA sequence reads TGCGCCAGCAGCTCTGGCACTAGCGGTTTCTACAATGAGCAGTTCTTC. The resulting protein is CASSSGTSGFYNEQFF.